This T cell receptor (beta chain) was recorded in a study of cytomegalovirus exposure and HLA in healthy donors (dated by TCRdb to 2017 to 2019). Concerning the study at large: According to an earlier analysis of several hundred of the donors, some 180 million T cells yielded some 120 million unique TCR beta sequences and approximately 280 Gb of sequence data. An early release that covered several hundred HLA-typed donors contained about 300 gigabases of sequencing data and 65 million to 100 million unique TCR sequences. The genetic ancestry cluster associated with self-reported Caucasian donors included around four fifths of the 398 genotyped donors. The study aimed to test whether cataloging public T cell receptors could reveal signatures of past pathogen exposure. The study profiled the T cell repertoires of under 850 subjects by immunosequencing and related them to cytomegalovirus serostatus. A separate validation cohort of approximately 130 different subjects was used in addition to the 666-subject first cohort. To predict cytomegalovirus infection status, the study combined high-throughput TCR immunosequencing, statistical association of individual TCRs with disease status, and machine learning. In a later analysis, previously published TCR beta repertoires from 600 to 850 donors were re-analyzed and high-resolution HLA genotyping was added so that TCR occurrence patterns could be studied. In the later analysis, no new phenotypic data were used to find candidate immune exposures; instead, reliance was placed on TCR beta sequences and their occurrence across donors. In an earlier analysis of around 540 of the donors, high-throughput TCR beta sequencing was used to judge whether each TCR beta V gene segment behaved as functional or pseudogenic. Donor age, sex, ethnicity and CMV serostatus were collected together with the repertoire data. Genome-wide SNP genotypes for about three fifths of the roughly 670 donors were used in a later genetic analysis, which treated that subset as a discovery cohort. All discovery cohort repertoires had been generated on a single sequencing platform. Both class I and class II loci were covered by HLA typing, at four-digit resolution. Typing coverage differed by locus: A, B, C, DRB1 and DQB1 were typed in roughly 620-630 donors, DQA1 in around 500, DPA1 in 600 to 610, and DPB1 in just under 490. Because of strong linkage in the cohort, a handful of DR-DQ haplotypes were treated as single units for association and clustering. On average, 235,054 unique TCR beta nucleotide sequences were sequenced per donor among a few hundred genotyped donors of the cohort, with roughly 18% of those sequences being non-productive.

Worth noting for this clone: Its binding antigen is unknown. Within one base of it there is no much larger clone, and no base qualities were kept.

The cohort was made up of several hundred healthy bone marrow donors. Cohort members were all nominally healthy when sampled, although unrecorded immune exposures were likely present. The donor tested CMV seropositive, placing the donor among the 289 seropositive members of the cohort. Each donor provided a peripheral blood sample, and peripheral blood mononuclear cells were used for TCR beta sequencing. The Qiagen DNeasy Blood Extraction Kit was used to extract genomic DNA from the blood cell samples. Study-wide findings and limitations: The only immune exposure information available for the cohort was CMV serostatus. A later analysis reported that several top co-occurrence clusters appeared linked to parvovirus B19, influenza, CMV and Epstein-Barr virus. The authors suggested that the approach could potentially be extended to other disease states and immunological phenotypes. Across donors, most TCR sequences were observed very rarely, whereas some public TCRs were present in many individuals. Correlated functional status among segregating V segments might be attributable to linkage disequilibrium, but an unknown experimental factor could not be ruled out. In an earlier analysis of under 600 of the donors, most TCR beta V segments were observed in productive rearrangements about 87% or about 30% of the time, broadly matching IMGT annotations. A few of the identified cytomegalovirus-associated TCR beta chains were confirmed in vitro to be specific for cytomegalovirus antigens. Most CMV-associated TCR beta chains appeared to be HLA-restricted in a later analysis, and the HLA associations seemed to be driven largely by CMV exposure. Specific HLA alleles were associated with 15,000 to 20,000 TCR beta sequences at a false discovery rate of 0.05 in a later analysis. A cluster of highly shared sequence variants was judged likely to represent a technical artifact of the sequencing pipeline. Strong co-occurrence of HLA alleles, especially DR and DQ, made assigning TCR associations to individual alleles difficult. Because counts were too low, about 15 rarely observed V segments, including chromosome 9 orphons, were left out of the earlier analysis of 587 of the donors. The presence/absence analyses assumed that sequencing depth was roughly uniform across donors, and that assumption may not be true. According to a later analysis, TCR association rates differed among HLA loci, with DRB1 alleles showing the most associated TCRs and HLA-C alleles showing the fewest. In a later genetic analysis, fewer N-insertions in productive TCRs were reported among donors in an Asian-associated ancestry cluster than the roughly 700-donor mean. V-gene and J-gene trimming of TCR beta chains was associated with a missense DCLRE1C variant in a later genetic analysis, and the association was replicated in an independent cohort. Compared with equally common non-associated chains, HLA-associated TCR beta chains in a later analysis were more clonally expanded and had lower generation probabilities. This cohort had only TCR beta chains sequenced, and the lack of alpha or paired-chain data limited which features could be detected. HLA typing was unavailable for some donors at each locus, so association tests used only the typed subset. In both the original and validation cohorts, the classifier was reported to diagnose cytomegalovirus status with high specificity and sensitivity. A further reported finding was that TCR beta sequences accurately predicted the HLA-A and HLA-B alleles for most subjects in the first cohort. In the study, approximately 160 TCR beta chains were listed as associated with cytomegalovirus.

The method was the immunoSEQ multiplex PCR assay. A mixture of 60 forward primers for TCR Vbeta segments and 13 reverse primers for TCR Jbeta segments was used in the multiplex PCR. A multiplex PCR assay on genomic DNA amplified the CDR3 region of rearranged TCR beta genes. The Illumina HiSeq System was used to sequence the amplified TCR beta libraries as 87-base-pair reads. Concerning the study's data processing: Across the 500 to 700 repertoires, a later analysis counted 75 million to 90 million unique TCR beta chains, some 11 million of which were shared by at least two donors. Raw reads were error-corrected and collapsed into unique sequences with a nearest-neighbor algorithm that merged closely related sequences to remove PCR and sequencing errors. V, D and J gene segments were assigned by aligning CDR3 sequences to IMGT reference sequences. Each retained sequence needed at least a six-nucleotide match to both a V gene segment and a J gene segment. Rearrangements were called productive when the CDR3 lacked stop codons and stayed in frame with V and J; all others were non-productive. Following IMGT convention, CDR3 was defined as the stretch from the second conserved V-encoded cysteine to the conserved J-encoded phenylalanine. The earlier analysis of about 620 of the donors excluded sequences that lacked an unambiguous match to a single V gene segment. In an earlier analysis of around 600 of the donors, V segments were called functional above 56.7% productive rearrangements and were called segregating when the between-donor standard deviation exceeded 5%. A statistical classification framework was developed to diagnose cytomegalovirus status using the catalog of TCR beta chain sequences. A later analysis assigned V and J genes by comparing TCR nucleotide sequences with IMGT/GENE-DB human TR gene sequences. In a later analysis, CDR3 sequences and most-parsimonious VDJ recombination scenarios were assigned using the TCRdist pipeline. In a later analysis, every TCR beta chain was defined by the combination of its CDR3 amino acid sequence and its V-gene family, and reads without a unique V-gene family were dropped. To address suspected cross-contamination and a sequencing artifact, a later analysis removed around 590 highly shared, low-generation-probability nucleotide sequences. A later analysis calculated a clonal expansion index for each public chain from normalized within-repertoire ranks of inferred template counts. Generation probabilities in a later analysis came from a VDJ recombination model fitted to out-of-frame rearrangements, and those results were checked against IGoR. A later analysis scored TCR-TCR, TCR-HLA and TCR-CMV co-occurrence with hypergeometric tests, applying a repertoire-size bias correction to TCR pairs. A later analysis estimated false discovery rates by permuting HLA or CMV assignments 20 times. In a later analysis, co-occurring TCRs were grouped using DBSCAN, and TCRdist sequence similarity was added for clustering within HLA-allele-positive subsets. Co-occurrence clustering excluded repertoires with fewer than 30,000 or more than 120,000 public chains, plus five with anomalous nucleotide sharing. Imported from immuneACCESS, the table was reduced by TCRdb to in-frame sequences with V and J called. These copies leave out some clones; in studies compared against another copy, an unresolved V gene accounts for under half, and the cause of the remainder is not known. From that table come the V and J calls and clone size; the DNA was used to work out D and trimming. For this sample there are some 190,000 clones; 60% to 80% appear just once. The ten largest clones capture approximately 2% of the sample.

Sequenced input: PBMCs. The source of this sequence is a woman under 40 in good health and CMV-seropositive.

CDR3 region: CASSQRSGQPQHF. The DNA sequence is TGTGCCAGCAGCCAAAGGAGCGGCCAGCCCCAGCATTTT. This receptor chain uses TRBV6-1 and TRBJ1-5, with no reliable assignment of the D segment. Trimming takes 6 bases from V and 7 bases from J, and the germline ends sit 13 bases apart. According to the germline V gene, CDR1 reads MNHNS and CDR2 reads SASEGT. The CDR3 has 13 amino acids, counting the end cysteine and phenylalanine. The sequence is cut down to CDR3 DNA, 39 bases in frame from base 1.